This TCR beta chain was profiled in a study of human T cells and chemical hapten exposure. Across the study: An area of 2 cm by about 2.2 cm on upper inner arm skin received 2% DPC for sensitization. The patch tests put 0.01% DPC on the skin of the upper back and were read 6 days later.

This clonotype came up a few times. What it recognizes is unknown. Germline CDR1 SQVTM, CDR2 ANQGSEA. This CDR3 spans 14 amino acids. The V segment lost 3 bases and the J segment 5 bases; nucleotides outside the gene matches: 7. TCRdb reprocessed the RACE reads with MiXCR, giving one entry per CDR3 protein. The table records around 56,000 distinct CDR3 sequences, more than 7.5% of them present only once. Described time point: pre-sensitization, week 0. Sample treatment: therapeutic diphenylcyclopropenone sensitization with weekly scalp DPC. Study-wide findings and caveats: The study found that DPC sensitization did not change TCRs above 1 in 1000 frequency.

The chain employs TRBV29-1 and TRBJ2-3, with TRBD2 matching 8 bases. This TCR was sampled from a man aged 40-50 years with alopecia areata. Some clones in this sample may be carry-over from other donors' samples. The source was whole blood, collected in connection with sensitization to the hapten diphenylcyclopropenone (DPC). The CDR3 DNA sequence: TGCAGCGTTGATAAGAGCGGGAGCGGAGATACGCAGTATTTT. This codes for CSVDKSGSGDTQYF.